Reported below is one TCR beta chain. This sample stems from a study of human T cells and chemical hapten exposure. CDR3 size: 12 residues. The V end was cut by 6 bases, the J end by 12 bases, with 15 bases between. Germline CDR1 SNHLY, CDR2 FYNNEI. Unique molecular identifiers were affixed to discrete cDNA molecules within the library. A single record per CDR3 protein comes from TCRdb applying MiXCR to the RACE reads. The repertoire consists of 50,000 or so distinct CDR3 sequences, with 9.3% occurring once and the leading ten covering less than 5%. The time point was: patch test 1, 2 weeks after DPC sensitization. Treatment noted: therapeutic diphenylcyclopropenone sensitization with weekly scalp DPC.

The sample was whole blood, taken in connection with sensitization to the hapten diphenylcyclopropenone (DPC). This TCR was sampled from a woman aged 45-59 years with alopecia areata. Some clones in this sample may be carry-over from other donors' samples. The J gene is TRBJ1-5, the V gene TRBV2, with D hard to call. As DNA, the CDR3 is TGTGCCAGCAGAAGGAGCCGGGAGGGCCAGCATTTT. Protein: CASRRSREGQHF.